This TCR beta chain was obtained from a study of T cell repertoires in aging, cancer and after chemotherapy (dated by TCRdb to about 2019). Looking at the study overall: Donors spanned six age groups from 30 or younger to 70 or older, with at least three individuals per group. The complete dataset included some 9 million TCR reads. To examine immunoaging and T cell reconstitution after chemotherapy, the study profiled TCR beta repertoires in peripheral blood from healthy donors and cancer patients. Control TCR repertoires from healthy donors were recorded across several months to years, and re-sampling revealed clear clonal overlap. Alongside under 100 healthy donors serving as a reference group, the cohort included 200 to 250 cancer patients, of whom some 91 had hematological cancers and about 130 had solid cancers.

Comment on this clonotype: Its antigen remains undetermined. The sample holds no much larger clone one base away, and base qualities are not on file.

V is pared back by 5 bases and J by 0 bases, with 8 bases lying between the germline termini. Measured from the cysteine to the phenylalanine, the CDR3 is 13 residues long. Just the 39-base CDR3 DNA is kept, in frame starting at base 1. CDR1 MNHEY and CDR2 SMNVEV are derived from the germline V gene (reference sequence). Rearranged TRB sequences spanning V, D and J segments were amplified in a multiplex touch-down PCR with a mixed TRB-A/B primer pool. Two consecutive PCR reactions with Phusion HS II polymerase added Illumina adapters and sample indices to the amplicons. After gel purification with the NucleoSpin Gel and PCR Clean-up kit, the amplicons were checked using Qubit and an Agilent 2100 Bioanalyzer. Sequencing of libraries was carried out on an Illumina MiSeq in 600-cycle, single-indexed, paired-end runs. For the original study's pipeline: MiXCR versions 2.12 and 3.0.5 were used to process TRB sequences. Each unique CDR3 nucleotide sequence was treated as one clone, and only productive sequences with two or more reads were kept. The repertoire metrics were Shannon diversity, evenness, clonality (defined as one minus evenness), and alpha-parameterized diversity profiles covering alpha 0 to 5. The IGoR algorithm was used to compute generation probabilities of clones in paired pre- and post-chemotherapy samples. In TCRdb, the public reads were trimmed at Q25 with fastp and aligned with MiXCR, with productive beta chains retained. Merged by CDR3 protein, the rows form single entries marked with the most common genes and DNA. The V and J calls here are based on TCRdb, not the publication. The table for this sample lists fewer than 20,000 distinct CDR3 sequences; approximately 46% of them were counted only once. The ten largest clones capture approximately 10% of the sample.

General conclusions and limits of the study: According to the authors, the repertoire data do not allow conclusions to be drawn about immunological memory after chemotherapy. An increase in median generation probability over the chemotherapy interval was observed in both cancer cohorts, suggesting that the repertoire was reconstituted through rebound thymic output. In healthy donors, the drop in TCR diversity with age came mainly from a loss of richness, whereas in cancer patients a loss of evenness also played a part. Significantly lower blood TCR diversity and higher clonality were observed in untreated patients with hematological or solid cancers than in age-matched healthy donors.

TCR beta rearrangements were amplified from genomic DNA extracted from peripheral blood rather than from sorted cells or RNA. The receptor was isolated from a human donor in good health. The chain couples TRBV27 to TRBJ2-7, with no confident D gene call. Sequencing was carried out using blood. In nucleotides, the sequence is TGTGCCAGCAGTCTCTCCCGCTCCTACGAGCAGTACTTC. Its translation reads: CASSLSRSYEQYF.